The 18 T cell receptor beta chains below all came from one sample that was sequenced in a study of OX40 agonist ivuxolimab in advanced cancers. Profiling relied on immunoSEQ multiplex PCR, and the TCRdb table lists in-frame clones only, not all of them. This sample has 70,000 or so clones; 70% to 90% occur once, and the top ten carry almost 6%. The specimen comprised CD4+ or CD8+ T cells sorted from blood, sampled in a trial of the OX40 agonist ivuxolimab. These receptors all come from an adult with an advanced solid tumor such as melanoma, head and neck, liver or kidney cancer.

This chain joins TRBV6-1 and TRBJ1-4; maybe TRBD1 (5 bases). CDR3 length equals 15 residues. V shed 2 bases and J shed 3 bases, with 10 bases lying between them. Germline CDR1 and CDR2: MNHNS and SASEGT. In DNA, the CDR3 is TGTGCCAGCAGTGAACAGGGTTTGGCTAATGAAAAACTGTTTTTT. It specifies CASSEQGLANEKLFF.

The chain is built from TRBV10-3 and TRBJ1-6; D gene unclear. The CDR3 length is 13 residues. The germline V and J ends were trimmed by 3 bases and 10 bases, with 10 bases remaining between them. Germline lookup yields CDR1 ENHRY and CDR2 SYGVKD. In DNA, the CDR3 is TGTGCCATCAGTGATGTTCGCGAGTCACCCCTCCACTTT. It codes for CAISDVRESPLHF.

The chain is built from TRBV23-1 and TRBJ2-5, with TRBD2 identical over 16 bases. TRBV23-1 qualifies as an ORF whose function is uncertain. The CDR3 covers 21 residues. Trimming removed 1 base from V and 4 bases from J; junction bases left unmatched: 15. The CDR3 region is CASSQFGTSGGAGSAGETQYF. CDR3 bases: TGCGCCAGCAGTCAATTTGGGACTAGCGGGGGGGCCGGGTCAGCGGGAGAGACCCAGTACTTC.

V gene TRBV11-2 combines with J gene TRBJ2-5; 8 bases are a match to TRBD2. The end of the DNA aligns better with TRBJ2-7, so the J call may be wrong. The CDR3 runs 13 residues. Germline-derived CDR1 and CDR2 are SGHAT and FQNNGV. CDR3 region: CASTTSAPYEQYF. The CDR3 region has the DNA TGTGCCAGCACGACTAGCGCTCCCTACGAGCAGTACTTC.

The rearrangement uses TRBV7-3 and TRBJ2-3; the D gene is possibly TRBD2 (5 bases). The length of the CDR3 is 16 residues. CDR1 is SGHTA and CDR2 is FQGTGA in the germline V gene. Trimming took 5 bases from V and 1 from J, leaving 16 bases between them. The CDR3 loop is CASSQISEIGTDTQYF. The CDR3 bases are TGTGCCAGCAGCCAGATTAGCGAGATAGGCACAGATACGCAGTATTTT.

The chain carries TRBV28 and TRBJ2-7, with 9 bases aligning to TRBD2. V was clipped by 8 bases and J by 3 bases; unmatched bases: 2. This CDR3 comprises 12 residues. CDR1 is MDHEN, CDR2 SYDVKM, per germline. In nucleotides, the CDR3 is TGTGCCAGCCGGACTAGCGACTACGAGCAGTACTTC. Amino acids: CASRTSDYEQYF.

The chain is built from TRBV21-1 and TRBJ2-2; the table's D gene call, TRBD2, was not cross checked with the DNA. TRBV21-1 is a known pseudogene. There are 15 residues in the CDR3. The chain's CDR3 is CASSKWSKDTGELFF. The DNA of the CDR3 is TGTGCCAGCAGCAAATGGAGCAAAGACACCGGGGAGCTGTTTTTT.

Here the CDR3 reads CASSLTVQEFTEAFF. For the CDR3, the DNA is TGTGCCAGCAGCCTAACCGTACAGGAGTTCACTGAAGCTTTCTTT. The rearrangement joins TRBV28 to TRBJ1-1, with D tentatively TRBD1 (5 bases). CDR3 size: 15 residues. Germline assignment: CDR1 MDHEN and CDR2 SYDVKM. The V end was cut by 6 bases, the J end by 4 bases, with 18 bases between.

This sequence joins TRBV5-1 and TRBJ1-4; TRBD1 aligns across 7 bases. V lost 2 bases, J lost 8 bases, and 6 bases stayed unmatched. Germline loops: CDR1 SGHRS, CDR2 YFSETQ. CDR3 size: 14 residues. In DNA form, the CDR3 reads TGCGCCAGCAGCTTAACAGGGGTTGGCGAAAAACTGTTTTTT. Amino acid sequence: CASSLTGVGEKLFF.

The V and J genes are TRBV18 and TRBJ1-6; D is possibly TRBD1 (6 bases). V was trimmed by 5 bases and J by 6 bases, leaving 14 bases between them. The CDR3 extends over 15 amino acids. Germline CDR1 KGHSH, CDR2 LQKENI. DNA for the CDR3: TGTGCCAGCTCATCTCGGACAGAGCTTAATTCACCCCTCCACTTT. This sequence encodes CASSSRTELNSPLHF.

This chain joins TRBV9 and TRBJ1-3; the D gene is possibly TRBD1 (6 bases). The CDR3 is made up of 15 amino acids. Germline loops: CDR1 SGDLS, CDR2 YYNGEE. V gave up 3 bases and J gave up 3 bases, with 13 bases separating them. CDR3: CASSDRAGDGNTIYF. The CDR3 DNA sequence: TGTGCCAGCAGCGACAGGGCGGGTGATGGAAACACCATATATTTT. Complete variable domain (other parts from reference TRBV9 and TRBJ1-3): DSGVTQTPKHLITATGQRVTLRCSPRSGDLSVYWYQQSLDQGLQFLIQYYNGEERAKGNILERFSAQQFPDLHSELNLSSLELGDSALYFCASSDRAGDGNTIYFGEGSWLTVV.

The chain recombines TRBV5-1 with TRBJ2-5; 8 positions agree with TRBD1. Trimming cost V 0 bases and J 5 bases; bases outside gene matches: 9. The CDR3 length is 16 residues. Germline CDR1 reads SGHRS; CDR2 reads YFSETQ. The CDR3 bases are TGCGCCAGCAGCTTGGAACCGACAGGGGTCCGGGAGACCCAGTACTTC. It yields the protein CASSLEPTGVRETQYF.

The CDR3 nucleotides are TGTGCCAGCAGTGAAGCGCTAGGAGTCTATCAGCCCCAGCATTTT. Amino acid sequence: CASSEALGVYQPQHF. The chain carries TRBV2 and TRBJ1-5, with D hard to call. Germline V gene data show CDR1 as SNHLY and CDR2 as FYNNEI. The length of the CDR3 is 15 residues. V was clipped by 0 bases and J by 5 bases, with 11 bases between them.

The V and J genes are TRBV4-1 and TRBJ1-1; no definite D call. The CDR3 extends over 13 amino acids. Germline V gene data show CDR1 as MGHRA and CDR2 as YSYEKL. With 1 base removed from V and 1 base from J, the gap between germline ends came to 4 bases. Here the CDR3 DNA reads TGCGCCAGCAGCCAAGGACAGAACACTGAAGCTTTCTTT. Amino acids: CASSQGQNTEAFF.

The V gene is TRBV2, the J gene TRBJ2-4, with 7 nucleotides matching TRBD1. CDR3 length equals 14 residues. V gave up 3 bases and J gave up 9 bases; unmatched junction bases: 8. Germline-derived CDR1 and CDR2 are SNHLY and FYNNEI. In nucleotides, the CDR3 is TGTGCCAGCAGTGAGAGGGACAGAAGTATCATTCAGTACTTC. This gives the protein CASSERDRSIIQYF.

This rearrangement joins TRBV19 to TRBJ2-2; D is unresolved. Germline V gene sequence: CDR1 LNHDA, CDR2 SQIVND (reference sequence). The CDR3 length is 13 residues. The V and J ends lost 5 bases and 7 bases respectively, with 11 bases between them. The CDR3 sequence: CASSPRFDGELFF. CDR3 in DNA: TGTGCCAGTAGTCCTCGTTTCGACGGGGAGCTGTTTTTT.

The CDR3 sequence: CASSLLGGGKEYGYTF. The DNA of the CDR3 is TGTGCCAGCAGTCTCCTTGGGGGTGGAAAGGAATATGGCTACACCTTC. The rearrangement links TRBV25-1 to TRBJ1-2; D is possibly TRBD1 (5 bases). Germline loops: CDR1 MGHDK, CDR2 SYGVNS. This CDR3 has 16 amino acids. Trimming took off 5 bases at V and 5 bases at J, with 21 bases between the two ends.

The chain combines TRBV19 with TRBJ2-1; D is undetermined. CDR1 and CDR2 (germline): LNHDA, SQIVND (reference sequence). Trimming cost V 0 bases and J 13 bases, with 16 bases left between them. The length of the CDR3 is 14 residues. CDR3 sequence: CASSIDRLGSFQFF. CDR3 DNA sequence: TGTGCCAGTAGTATAGATAGGCTAGGCTCGTTTCAGTTCTTC.